This T cell receptor (beta chain) stems from a study of blood T cell repertoires in COVID-19 (dated by TCRdb to 2020 to 2021). Describing the broader study: Collaborator samples came from the United States, Italy and Spain and covered acute and convalescent phases of COVID-19. The material from the prospective study consisted of cDNA or gDNA derived from T cells, B-cell-depleted T cells, or PBMCs. The dataset comprised deeply sampled blood TCRbeta repertoires from subjects exposed to, actively infected with, or recovered from COVID-19. A freely available public database, intended as a resource for researchers studying the immune response to SARS-CoV-2, is where the repertoires were released. The samples were drawn from the first 160 participants of the ongoing ImmuneRACE study and from 950 to 1,500 subjects provided by 6 global collaborators. The sample metadata nearly always contained a de-identified subject ID, COVID-19 status, age in years and sex. HLA class I and class II types, where available, came from metadata supplied by the sample provider rather than from assay-based typing.

Another Seattle source contributed samples from volunteer blood donors who had recovered from COVID-19. Each collaborating institution followed its own protocols to collect whole blood in K2EDTA tubes. For TCRbeta analysis, collaborators shipped samples as frozen whole blood, isolated PBMCs, or DNA extracted from either of those sample types. Study-wide findings and limitations: The quantity of clinical and demographic metadata differed by source and by participant and was supplied without curation.

TCRbeta CDR3 regions were amplified from genomic DNA using the immunoSEQ Assay, a bias-controlled multiplex PCR. Turning to the authors' computational methods: Within the assay, amplification of reference gene primers was used to estimate how many nucleated cells each sample contained. To quantify the absolute abundance of each unique TCRbeta CDR3 rearrangement, sequence reads were collapsed and filtered. For each sample, productive Simpson clonality was calculated as the square root of Simpson's diversity index across productive rearrangements. This is the immuneACCESS table as TCRdb keeps it, with only in-frame sequences that have V and J called. A part of the clones is gone; compared with another copy, unresolved V genes explain less than half, and the rest is unexplained. V and J calls and clone size are as listed in that table; D and trimming were resolved from the DNA. The sample yields about 260,000 clones; around nine tenths were counted once. Jointly, the top ten make up around 9.1% of the sample.

As for this clone: Its antigen is unknown. The sample holds no much larger clone one base away, and base qualities are not on file.

Reading the germline V gene (reference sequence) gives CDR1 SGHNT and CDR2 YYREEE. V and J are trimmed by 4 bases and 7 bases, and the gene matches miss 7 bases of the junction. Measured from the cysteine to the phenylalanine, the CDR3 is 15 residues long. The sequence is cut down to CDR3 DNA, 45 bases in frame from base 1. Rearrangement joined TRBV5-4 to TRBJ2-2; TRBD2 agrees with 10 junctional bases. The TCR sequence derives from a man aged 35 to 55 who had recovered from COVID-19. Sequenced: peripheral blood. The CDR3: CASSQSGGVGGELFF. In nucleotides, the sequence is TGTGCCAGCAGCCAGAGCGGGGGGGTCGGCGGGGAGCTGTTTTTT.